The entry below gives a single TCR beta chain sequence along with its context. These data originate in a study of blood T cell repertoires in COVID-19. Study summary: T cells, B-cell-depleted T cells, or PBMCs supplied cDNA or gDNA.

As handled by the study authors: By means of reference gene primer amplification, nucleated cell counts were estimated. Clones were sequenced by immunoSEQ multiplex PCR, and TCRdb holds only the in-frame ones, with some missing. V, J and clone size are taken as reported in that table, and D and trimming were inferred from the DNA itself. Here the sample spans about 150,000 clones, about 90% being singletons. Trimming took off 2 bases at V and 2 bases at J, with 13 bases between the two ends. The CDR3 covers 15 residues. The germline CDR1 and CDR2 sequences are KGHSH and LQKENI. This clonotype was sampled from a man in his fifties with acute or convalescent COVID-19. The chain is built from TRBV18 and TRBJ2-7, with D possibly matching TRBD1 (6 bases). Material: peripheral blood. CDR3 amino acids: CASSPADRLTYEQYF. The DNA for the CDR3 is TGTGCCAGCTCACCAGCCGACAGGTTGACCTACGAGCAGTACTTC.